Listed below are T cell receptor beta chains from one sample, sequenced in a study of T cell repertoires in cytomegalovirus infection. TCRdb re-called the reads through MiXCR, storing one row per CDR3 protein. This sample has around 450,000 distinct CDR3 sequences, with about 10% found just once. The source material was PBMCs. Receptors originate from a human donor in good health (CMV status not recorded). Some clones in this sample may be carry-over from other donors' samples. Both conserved end residues are part of each CDR3. Fields, in order: V gene, clone size, D gene, J gene, CDR3 protein, CDR3 DNA. A D gene is named only where the DNA matches it firmly. Only some rows state a clone size, as once, few, many or a class for expanded clones.

TRBV4-2	few	NA	TRBJ1-2	CASSQDGTRGYTF	TGTGCCAGCAGCCAGGACGGGACGCGAGGCTACACCTTC
TRBV5-6	few	NA	TRBJ1-1	CASSLSLGATEAFF	TGTGCCAGCAGCTTGTCGTTAGGGGCCACTGAAGCTTTCTTT
TRBV2	many	TRBD2	TRBJ2-7	CASRAGTSGLTEQYF	TGTGCCAGCAGGGCTGGGACTAGCGGCCTGACGGAGCAGTACTTC
TRBV4-2	NA	TRBD2	TRBJ2-1	CASSQTSGENEQFF	TGTGCCAGCAGCCAAACTAGCGGGGAAAATGAGCAGTTCTTC
TRBV10-3	many	NA	TRBJ1-1	CAITERKSNTEAFF	TGTGCCATCACCGAAAGGAAATCGAACACTGAAGCTTTCTTT
TRBV2	NA	NA	TRBJ2-7	CASKGSEQYF	TGTGCCAGCAAGGGGAGCGAGCAGTACTTC
TRBV7-8	many	NA	TRBJ1-5	CASSPDEWEQPQHF	TGTGCCAGCAGCCCGGACGAATGGGAACAGCCCCAGCATTTT
TRBV9	few	NA	TRBJ1-6	CASSVDSIISPLHF	TGTGCCAGCAGCGTAGACAGTATAATCTCACCCCTCCACTTT
TRBV6-1	many	NA	TRBJ2-3	CASSETDMTDTQYF	TGTGCCAGCAGTGAAACTGACATGACAGATACGCAGTATTTT
TRBV19	many	NA	TRBJ1-2	CASRNYGYTF	TGTGCCAGTAGAAACTATGGCTACACCTTC
TRBV7-9	many	NA	TRBJ1-1	CASSLNLAGARTEAFF	TGTGCCAGCAGCTTAAATTTGGCGGGGGCGCGTACTGAAGCTTTCTTT
TRBV7-8	many	NA	TRBJ2-2	CASRATGDYANTGELFF	TGTGCCAGCAGGGCGACAGGGGACTACGCGAACACCGGGGAGCTGTTTTTT
TRBV29-1	few	TRBD1	TRBJ2-7	CSVGQGAWEQYF	TGCAGCGTAGGACAGGGGGCGTGGGAGCAGTACTTC
TRBV6-5	few	NA	TRBJ2-2	CASKSNGIGELFF	TGTGCCAGCAAGAGTAATGGTATCGGGGAGCTGTTTTTT
TRBV27	NA	NA	TRBJ2-7	CASSFGGSRAYEQYF	TGTGCCAGCAGTTTCGGGGGTAGTCGCGCCTACGAGCAGTACTTC
TRBV20-1	many	NA	TRBJ2-7	CSARDHRYEQYF	TGCAGTGCTAGAGACCACCGGTACGAGCAGTACTTC
TRBV11-2	many	NA	TRBJ1-1	CASSVLGALDTEAFF	TGTGCCAGCAGTGTCTTAGGGGCGTTGGACACTGAAGCTTTCTTT